This TCR beta chain was captured in a study of identifying expanded T cells in peripheral blood. The study's findings and limits: Over approximately two and four weeks, about 15 and 18 clones changed, versus roughly 1.1 between replicates. Across healthy donors, higher total template counts meant significantly greater roughly 2-week count variance.

This clone was counted only a few times. Its antigen is undetermined. During the collection period, no donor immune events like infections were recorded. From germline, CDR1 is LNHDA and CDR2 SQIVND (reference sequence). Trimming took off 7 bases at V and 1 base at J, with 10 bases between the two ends. The CDR3 is 13 amino acids. The method was immunoSEQ multiplex PCR; TCRdb's version includes in-frame clones alone and lacks a portion of them. The sample carries 75,000 to 90,000 clones, 85% to 90% recorded once. The chain has TRBV19 and TRBJ1-1; D is uncertain. Sequenced: blood. The clonotype comes from a person aged 18 to 75 in good health. The CDR3 DNA is TGTGCCAGTATGGGGTGGGGGAACACTGAAGCTTTCTTT. Translation: CASMGWGNTEAFF.